This T cell receptor (beta chain) was obtained from a study of T cell responses to AZD1222 COVID-19 vaccine. Study overall: Second doses were pooled across both intervals (about 4 or about 12 weeks). General study points: White British ancestry dominated among donors, who included more females, and clonal diversity was possibly underestimated. None of the repertoires were sampled until the peak T cell response had passed. As reported, nearly half of all spike-specific TCRs target variant regions that are unmutated.

This CDR3 has 15 amino acids. Germline-derived CDR1 and CDR2 are SGDLS and YYNGEE. V shed 3 bases, J shed 3 bases, and the junction held 1 base outside the gene matches. As concerns this clone: Its antigen is not known.

Assay used: immunoSEQ multiplex PCR; TCRdb lists only in-frame clones, some missing. Among around 170,000 clones, around 90% were seen once, and the ten largest hold around 4.4%. Sequenced material: peripheral blood, taken on day 0 of AZD1222 vaccination. The clonotype was recovered from an adult in good health. The V call is TRBV9, the J call TRBJ2-5; 14 bases match TRBD2. The chain's CDR3 is CASSGGLAGEETQYF. The CDR3 DNA reads as TGTGCCAGCAGCGGGGGACTAGCGGGAGAAGAGACCCAGTACTTC.